Listed below are T cell receptor beta chains from one sample, sequenced in a study of T cell responses to AZD1222 COVID-19 vaccine. Method: immunoSEQ multiplex PCR; TCRdb's copy keeps in-frame clones and lacks some. The profile shows 90,000 to 100,000 clones, roughly 88% of them singletons. This sample comprised peripheral blood, obtained 28 days after the second AZD1222 dose. The receptors come from an adult who received the AZD1222 COVID-19 vaccine. Both conserved end residues are part of each CDR3. Fields, in order: D gene, J gene, clone size, V gene, CDR3 protein, CDR3 DNA. The D gene is left open where the match is weak. A clone size is listed for some rows: how often the clone was seen (once, few, many), or a class if it is expanded.

>NA|TRBJ1-6|NA|TRBV27
CASSFGDSPLHF
TGTGCCAGCAGTTTCGGGGATTCACCCCTCCACTTT
>TRBD2|TRBJ2-5|NA|TRBV7-2
CASSLAPPLASRETQYF
TGTGCCAGCAGCTTAGCGCCCCCACTAGCGTCGAGGGAGACCCAGTACTTC
>NA|TRBJ1-1|NA|TRBV5-4
CASSFSTGREAFF
TGTGCCAGCAGCTTTTCGACAGGCCGTGAAGCTTTCTTT
>NA|TRBJ2-5|NA|TRBV7-9
CASSFILGLQETQYF
TGTGCCAGCAGCTTCATCCTGGGCCTACAAGAGACCCAGTACTTC
>NA|TRBJ1-5|NA|TRBV18
CASSQAGANSNQPQHF
TGTGCCAGCTCACAAGCCGGGGCTAATAGCAATCAGCCCCAGCATTTT
>NA|TRBJ1-6|NA|TRBV11-3
CASSFLGGGNNSPLHF
TGTGCCAGCAGCTTTTTGGGGGGCGGAAATAATTCACCCCTCCACTTT
>NA|TRBJ2-2|NA|TRBV20-1
CSVRAPGELFF
TGCAGTGTAAGGGCGCCCGGGGAGCTGTTTTTT
>NA|TRBJ2-2|NA|TRBV5-1
CAGASGHKSGTGELFF
TGCGCCGGCGCCTCGGGACACAAGTCGGGCACCGGGGAGCTGTTTTTT
>NA|TRBJ1-4|NA|TRBV6-6
CATRRSNEKLFF
TGTGCCACTCGTAGGAGTAATGAAAAACTGTTTTTT
>NA|TRBJ2-3|once|TRBV29-1
CSVEGGRTNTDTQYF
TGCAGCGTTGAAGGGGGGCGGACTAACACAGATACGCAGTATTTT
>TRBD2|TRBJ2-7|NA|TRBV3-1/TRBV3-2
CASSQGSREGEQYF
TGTGCCAGCAGCCAAGGGTCCAGGGAGGGCGAGCAGTACTTC
>NA|TRBJ2-5|once|TRBV7-9
CASSSGRGQRTQYF
TGTGCCAGCAGCTCCGGACGGGGCCAGCGGACCCAGTACTTC
>TRBD2|TRBJ2-4|NA|TRBV30
CAWTPSSGGNIQYF
TGTGCCTGGACCCCGAGTAGCGGGGGAAACATTCAGTACTTC
>NA|TRBJ1-2|NA|TRBV15
CATSRVDRDYGYTF
TGTGCCACCAGCAGAGTAGACAGAGACTATGGCTACACCTTC
>NA|TRBJ1-2|NA|TRBV7-9
CASSPEGRYGYTF
TGTGCCAGCAGCCCAGAGGGGCGATATGGCTACACCTTC
>NA|TRBJ1-1|few|TRBV11-3
CASSLEENTEAFF
TGTGCCAGCAGCTTAGAAGAGAACACTGAAGCTTTCTTT
>NA|TRBJ2-5|NA|TRBV5-6
CASSLLEQETQYF
TGTGCCAGCAGCCTACTAGAACAAGAGACCCAGTACTTC
>NA|TRBJ1-1|NA|TRBV7-9
CASSPTANTEAFF
TGTGCCAGCAGCCCGACAGCGAACACTGAAGCTTTCTTT
>NA|TRBJ2-7|NA|TRBV10-1
CASSGGRSKYEQYF
TGCGCCAGCAGTGGTGGTCGATCGAAATACGAGCAGTACTTC
>NA|TRBJ1-2|NA|TRBV5-5
CASSLVSAGPPYGYTF
TGTGCCAGCAGCTTGGTATCGGCAGGACCTCCTTATGGCTACACCTTC
>NA|TRBJ1-1|NA|TRBV3-1/TRBV3-2
CASSQTLREAFF
TGTGCCAGCAGCCAAACCCTACGGGAAGCTTTCTTT
>NA|TRBJ2-1|NA|TRBV5-5
CASSLAASSDEQFF
TGTGCCAGCAGCTTGGCCGCCAGTTCGGATGAGCAGTTCTTC
>TRBD2|TRBJ2-7|NA|TRBV4-1
CASSQDLAGGYEQYF
TGCGCCAGCAGCCAAGATCTAGCGGGAGGCTACGAGCAGTACTTC
>NA|TRBJ1-4|few|TRBV7-9
CASSAAGVMHEKLFF
TGTGCCAGCAGCGCCGCGGGGGTAATGCATGAAAAACTGTTTTTT
>NA|TRBJ1-2|NA|TRBV28
CASSLRGPNYGYTF
TGTGCCAGCAGTTTAAGGGGACCAAACTATGGCTACACCTTC
>NA|TRBJ2-5|NA|TRBV10-1
CASSENRCDKPQETQYF
TGCGCCAGCAGTGAGAATCGATGTGACAAGCCACAAGAGACCCAGTACTTC
>NA|TRBJ1-2|NA|TRBV19
CASSWDPRDRGYTF
TGTGCCAGTAGTTGGGACCCTAGGGACCGTGGCTACACCTTC
>TRBD1|TRBJ2-1|NA|TRBV7-3
CASSLRGGQGLSPSYNEQFF
TGTGCCAGCAGCTTAAGGGGGGGACAGGGCCTAAGCCCTTCCTACAATGAGCAGTTCTTC
>NA|TRBJ1-5|once|TRBV6-5
CASSPSGNNQPQHF
TGTGCCAGCAGTCCGTCCGGTAACAATCAGCCCCAGCATTTT
>NA|TRBJ1-3|NA|TRBV20-1
CSASQTNSGNTIYF
TGCAGTGCTAGTCAAACGAACTCTGGAAACACCATATATTTT
>NA|TRBJ2-7|NA|TRBV27
CASSLGGEGYEQYF
TGTGCCAGCAGTTTAGGGGGCGAGGGTTACGAGCAGTACTTC
>TRBD1|TRBJ1-5|NA|TRBV29-1
CSVSGTANQPQHF
TGCAGCGTTAGCGGGACAGCCAATCAGCCCCAGCATTTT
>NA|TRBJ1-1|NA|TRBV18
CASSPNGDTEAFF
TGTGCCAGCTCACCAAATGGGGACACTGAAGCTTTCTTT
>NA|TRBJ2-7|NA|TRBV5-1
CASSSPPGRLSTLNLYEQYF
TGCGCCAGCAGCTCCCCCCCTGGCAGGCTTTCTACCTTAAATCTCTACGAGCAGTACTTC